The entry below gives a single TCR beta chain sequence along with its context. As originally analysed: For nucleated cells, counts were estimated from reference gene primer amplification. Sequencing was performed with immunoSEQ multiplex PCR; in TCRdb, only in-frame clones are kept and a portion is missing. The V and J calls and clone size are taken from that table; D and trimming were inferred from the DNA. The table lists around 270,000 clones, approximately 83% of them singletons, with about 4.3% in the top ten. This record comes from a study of blood T cell repertoires in COVID-19. Trimming removed 2 bases from V and 3 bases from J, with 16 bases in between. The CDR3 covers 15 residues. Germline CDR1 is GTSNPN and CDR2 is SVGIG (reference sequence). Participants' reported clinical history set cohort assignment. Recovered status in Cohort 3 required two negative PCRs, clearance, or symptom resolution.

V gene TRBV30 combines with J gene TRBJ1-2; possible D gene TRBD1, 6 bases. The sample taken for sequencing was PBMCs or T cells enriched from blood (not recorded which). The receptor was isolated from a woman in her twenties or thirties who had recovered from COVID-19. CDR3: CAWSPPGAVHYGYTF. CDR3 nucleotide sequence: TGTGCCTGGAGTCCCCCAGGGGCAGTACACTATGGCTACACCTTC.